The T cell receptor beta chain under discussion was sequenced for a study of blood T cells in healthy people across ages. There are many counts of this clonotype. As yet, its antigen is unknown. Each sample gave at least 7 million isolated PBMCs. The length of the CDR3 is 15 residues. After removal of 4 bases from V and 2 bases from J, the junction contained 8 bases not matched to a gene. The germline V gene has CDR1 MDHEN and CDR2 SYDVKM. Study-level points and caveats: Compared with aged donors, long-lived donors showed fewer expanded clones, suggesting selection. In older individuals, TCR beta diversity per million T cells was lower, falling roughly linearly with age.

With a J-beta primer mix and a sample-barcoded 5' primer, a second PCR ran about 6 to 11 cycles. Each CDR3 protein is one row after TCRdb ran MiXCR on the 5' RACE reads. The repertoire includes about 780,000 distinct CDR3 sequences, about 59% of them detected once, and roughly 25% sits in the top ten. The sequenced sample consisted of blood. The TCR comes from a man aged 25-40 years in good health. The gene calls are TRBV28 and TRBJ2-7; 7 bases fit TRBD1. CDR3 amino acids: CASSSPQGLPYEQYF. The CDR3 DNA reads as TGTGCCAGCAGTTCCCCACAGGGGTTACCCTACGAGCAGTACTTC.